This T cell receptor (beta chain) was recovered during a study of T cells in Graves' hyperthyroidism and ophthalmopathy. The CDR3 contains 15 residues. Germline trimming cut 3 bases from V and 5 bases from J; bases unmatched to any gene: 7. Germline lookup yields CDR1 ENHRY and CDR2 SYGVKD. Amplified TCR beta CDR3 regions derived from RNA transcripts. With the HTBI primer set, the TCR CDR3 went through a first round of RT-PCR. TCRdb reanalysed the multiplex PCR reads using MiXCR and keeps one entry per CDR3 protein. The sample consists of under 400,000 distinct CDR3 sequences, over 11% of them appearing once.

This clonotype was obtained from a woman aged 60-75 years with Graves' hyperthyroidism. The sequenced material came from blood. The chain combines TRBV10-3 with TRBJ1-2, with 9 nucleotides matching TRBD1. CDR3 residues: CAISDAGTGSYGYTF. Here the CDR3 DNA reads TGTGCCATCAGTGACGCGGGGACAGGGTCTTATGGCTACACCTTC.